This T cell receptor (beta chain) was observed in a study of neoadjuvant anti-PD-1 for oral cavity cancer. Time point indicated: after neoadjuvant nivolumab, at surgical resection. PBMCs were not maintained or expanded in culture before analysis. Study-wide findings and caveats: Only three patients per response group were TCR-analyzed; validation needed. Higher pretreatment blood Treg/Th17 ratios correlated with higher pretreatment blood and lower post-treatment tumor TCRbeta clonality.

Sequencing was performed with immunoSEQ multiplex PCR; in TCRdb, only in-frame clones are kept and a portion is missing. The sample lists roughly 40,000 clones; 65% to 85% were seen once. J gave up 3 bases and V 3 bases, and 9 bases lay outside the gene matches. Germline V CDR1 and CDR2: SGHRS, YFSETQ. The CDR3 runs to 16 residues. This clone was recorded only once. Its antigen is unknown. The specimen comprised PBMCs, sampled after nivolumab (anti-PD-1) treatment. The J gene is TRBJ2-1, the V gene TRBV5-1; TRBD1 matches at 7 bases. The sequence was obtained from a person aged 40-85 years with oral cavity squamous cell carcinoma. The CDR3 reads CASSSSGTENYNEQFF. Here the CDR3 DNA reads TGCGCCAGCAGCTCCTCCGGGACAGAAAACTACAATGAGCAGTTCTTC.